Listed below are T cell receptor beta chains from one sample, sequenced in a study of monozygotic twins with cystic fibrosis. Only in-frame clones appear in the TCRdb table, and some are missing; sequencing was by immunoSEQ multiplex PCR. This repertoire shows under 25,000 clones, 95% to 98% found once; its top ten account for roughly 0.15%. Sequenced material: blood. The receptors were gathered from a girl aged 5-17 years with cystic fibrosis. The CDR3 runs from the conserved cysteine through the conserved F or W. A D gene is named only where the DNA matches it firmly. Size is omitted from some rows. Given values are once, few, many or a class for expanded clones.

J: TRBJ1-3
V: TRBV5-1
size: NA
D: NA
DNA: TGCGCCAGCAGCTTGGCCTGGGGCGCTGGAAACACCATATATTTT
CDR3: CASSLAWGAGNTIYF

J: TRBJ2-3
V: TRBV5-1
size: NA
D: NA
DNA: TGCGCCAGCAGCTTGGGGGTGGTTAGCACAGATACGCAGTATTTT
CDR3: CASSLGVVSTDTQYF

J: TRBJ1-5
V: TRBV7-9
size: NA
D: NA
DNA: TGTGCCAGCAGCTTACCCACAGGGCCCCAGCATTTT
CDR3: CASSLPTGPQHF

J: TRBJ1-2
V: TRBV5-4
size: NA
D: NA
DNA: TGTGCCAGCAGCTTGAATCGGCAGAAAAACCTCTATGGCTACACCTTC
CDR3: CASSLNRQKNLYGYTF

J: TRBJ2-5
V: TRBV29-1
size: NA
D: NA
DNA: TGCAGCGTCCCCGGGGTCCAAGAGACCCAGTACTTC
CDR3: CSVPGVQETQYF

J: TRBJ1-2
V: TRBV11-2
size: NA
D: NA
DNA: TGTGCCAGCAGCCCTAGGGTGGACACCACTAACTATGGCTACACCTTC
CDR3: CASSPRVDTTNYGYTF

J: TRBJ2-3
V: TRBV28
size: NA
D: TRBD2
DNA: TGTGCCAGTGGGACTAGCGGGAGGGCTTACACAGATACGCAGTATTTT
CDR3: CASGTSGRAYTDTQYF

J: TRBJ1-1
V: TRBV6-1
size: NA
D: TRBD1
DNA: TGTGCCAGCAGTGTCGACAGGGGAGGAACTGAAGCTTTCTTT
CDR3: CASSVDRGGTEAFF

J: TRBJ2-1
V: TRBV18
size: NA
D: TRBD1
DNA: TGTGCCAGCTCACTTGGACAGGCCTACTACAATGAGCAGTTCTTC
CDR3: CASSLGQAYYNEQFF

J: TRBJ2-7
V: TRBV27
size: NA
D: NA
DNA: TGTGCCAGCAGTCCCCCCCCGGGGGCGGGTTACGAGCAGTACTTC
CDR3: CASSPPPGAGYEQYF

J: TRBJ2-1
V: TRBV5-1
size: NA
D: TRBD1
DNA: TGCGCCAGCACCGGGGACAGTTACAATGAGCAGTTCTTC
CDR3: CASTGDSYNEQFF

J: TRBJ2-2
V: TRBV10-2
size: once
D: TRBD2
DNA: TGCGCCAGCAGTGACGGAGCGGGAGCGACCGGGGAGCTGTTTTTT
CDR3: CASSDGAGATGELFF

J: TRBJ2-1
V: TRBV5-5
size: NA
D: NA
DNA: TGTGCCAGCAGCTTGAGGGCCTCATCGAGGGGTGAGCAGTTCTTC
CDR3: CASSLRASSRGEQFF

J: TRBJ2-7
V: TRBV5-5
size: NA
D: NA
DNA: TGTGCCAGCAGCTCCGTCGGCTACGAGCAGTACTTC
CDR3: CASSSVGYEQYF

J: TRBJ1-1
V: TRBV27
size: NA
D: TRBD1
DNA: TGTGCCAAGCAGGGGGAGAACACTGAAGCTTTCTTT
CDR3: CAKQGENTEAFF

J: TRBJ2-2
V: TRBV18
size: NA
D: TRBD1
DNA: TGTGCCAGCTCATGGACAGGGTTGAACACCGGGGAGCTGTTTTTT
CDR3: CASSWTGLNTGELFF

J: TRBJ2-7
V: TRBV20-1
size: NA
D: NA
DNA: TGCAGTGCTGGGCAGTTGGTAGGGCAGTACTTC
CDR3: CSAGQLVGQYF

J: TRBJ2-3
V: TRBV29-1
size: NA
D: TRBD1
DNA: TGCAGCGTTGAGGAGTGGCAGGGGGAAGGTGACACAGATACGCAGTATTTT
CDR3: CSVEEWQGEGDTDTQYF

J: TRBJ2-7
V: TRBV6-1
size: NA
D: TRBD1
DNA: TGTGCCAGCAGTGATTTAGGACAGGGGGCGTCAGAGTACTTC
CDR3: CASSDLGQGASEYF

J: TRBJ2-1
V: TRBV7-2
size: NA
D: NA
DNA: TGTGCCAGCAGCCCGGCCGCTGGGGACGGTCGGGAGCAGTTCTTC
CDR3: CASSPAAGDGREQFF

J: TRBJ1-2
V: TRBV2
size: NA
D: NA
DNA: TGTGCCAGCAGGCTCAACAGGCGCGGGGGCTACACCTTC
CDR3: CASRLNRRGGYTF

J: TRBJ2-1
V: TRBV30
size: NA
D: TRBD1
DNA: TGTGCCTGGAGTGGGGGCAGACAGGGGATCGATGAGCAGTTCTTC
CDR3: CAWSGGRQGIDEQFF

J: TRBJ1-4
V: TRBV5-1
size: NA
D: NA
DNA: TGCGCCAGCAGCTTGGAGGGGAGGAGGAATGAAAAACTGTTTTTT
CDR3: CASSLEGRRNEKLFF

J: TRBJ2-1
V: TRBV30
size: NA
D: NA
DNA: TGTGCCTGGAGTGCAAGTACCGGGACTGCCCAGTTCTTC
CDR3: CAWSASTGTAQFF

J: TRBJ2-1
V: TRBV19
size: NA
D: NA
DNA: TGTGCCAGTAGTATAGGGGGGGCTGAGCAGTTCTTC
CDR3: CASSIGGAEQFF

J: TRBJ2-5
V: TRBV30
size: NA
D: TRBD1
DNA: TGTGCCTGGAGTGGGACAGGGGTTGGAGAGACCCAGTACTTC
CDR3: CAWSGTGVGETQYF

J: TRBJ2-2
V: TRBV7-9
size: few
D: NA
DNA: TGTGCCAGCAGCCCCCGACAGAGAAACACCGGGGAGCTGTTTTTT
CDR3: CASSPRQRNTGELFF

J: TRBJ2-7
V: TRBV6-6
size: NA
D: NA
DNA: TGTGCCAGCAGTTACCGGCGGGACGTCGAGCAGTACTTC
CDR3: CASSYRRDVEQYF

J: TRBJ1-2
V: TRBV7-9
size: NA
D: NA
DNA: TGTGCCAGCAGCTTATATGGAGTAAGGAACTATGGCTACACCTTC
CDR3: CASSLYGVRNYGYTF

J: TRBJ1-2
V: TRBV5-1
size: NA
D: NA
DNA: TGCGCCAGCAGCTCTTCAGACTATGGCTACACCTTC
CDR3: CASSSSDYGYTF

J: TRBJ2-5
V: TRBV7-2
size: NA
D: NA
DNA: TGTGCCAGCAGCCTCCAGGAGACCCAGTACTTC
CDR3: CASSLQETQYF

J: TRBJ1-1
V: TRBV4-1
size: NA
D: NA
DNA: TGCGCCAGCAGCCAAGGAAGAGGGGCGCGAACTGAAGCTTTCTTT
CDR3: CASSQGRGARTEAFF

J: TRBJ2-2
V: TRBV7-9
size: NA
D: TRBD1
DNA: TGTGCCAGCAGTCGGACAGGGTTAGGGACCGGGGAGCTGTTTTTT
CDR3: CASSRTGLGTGELFF

J: TRBJ2-7
V: TRBV9
size: NA
D: NA
DNA: TGTGCCAGCAGCGTCGATGGGGGGCTCCGCGAGCAGTACTTC
CDR3: CASSVDGGLREQYF

J: TRBJ1-1
V: TRBV5-1
size: NA
D: NA
DNA: TGCGCCAGCAGCTTGGAAAGCAGAAACACTGAAGCTTTCTTT
CDR3: CASSLESRNTEAFF

J: TRBJ2-1
V: TRBV10-1
size: NA
D: NA
DNA: TGCGCCAGCAGTGACGGTAGAAGTTATGAGCAGTTCTTC
CDR3: CASSDGRSYEQFF

J: TRBJ2-1
V: TRBV29-1
size: NA
D: TRBD2
DNA: TGCAGCGTTGTGAGGAGCGGGAGAGTGTATGAGCAGTTCTTC
CDR3: CSVVRSGRVYEQFF

J: TRBJ2-1
V: TRBV29-1
size: NA
D: NA
DNA: TGCAGCGTTGAAGATCACAGGGTTGAGGCCTACAATGAGCAGTTCTTC
CDR3: CSVEDHRVEAYNEQFF